The T cell receptor beta chain described here comes from a study of blood T cell repertoires in COVID-19. Across the whole study: T cells, B-cell-depleted T cells, or PBMCs provided the cDNA or gDNA that served as material.

Looked up from germline, CDR1 is GTSNPN and CDR2 is SVGIG (reference sequence). Trimming cost V 5 bases and J 2 bases; bases outside gene matches: 5. The CDR3 is made up of 14 amino acids. The method was immunoSEQ multiplex PCR; TCRdb's version includes in-frame clones alone and lacks a portion of them. The sample lists under 350,000 clones, over 75% seen once, with just over 7% in the top ten. The receptor's source is a human donor in a cohort sampled during active COVID-19. V is TRBV30 and J is TRBJ2-1, with TRBD2 matching over 8 bases. The specimen was peripheral blood. CDR3 loop: CAWAGGVTYNEQFF. The CDR3 DNA follows: TGTGCCTGGGCCGGGGGGGTGACCTACAATGAGCAGTTCTTC.